This passage covers 20 T cell receptor beta chains from one sample sequenced in a study of cytomegalovirus exposure and HLA in healthy donors. The PCR was carried out with 60 Vbeta primers and 13 Jbeta primers. Generated by immunoSEQ multiplex PCR, the TCRdb table keeps only in-frame clones and is missing some. This listing includes around 50,000 clones. The material sequenced was PBMCs. Receptors were obtained from a woman aged 40 to 50 in good health and CMV-seronegative.

The CDR3 nucleotides are TGTGCCAGTAAAGACAGGGAACCCCACGAGCAGTACTTC. It translates to CASKDREPHEQYF. The chain links TRBV6-6 to TRBJ2-7; 7 nucleotides line up with TRBD1. The CDR3 covers 13 residues. Trimming took 9 bases from V and 5 from J; bases not matched to a gene: 10. From germline, CDR1 is MNHNY and CDR2 SVGAGI (reference sequence).

The chain joins TRBV20-1 to TRBJ1-2; D perhaps matches TRBD1 (5 bases). Per the germline V gene, CDR1 is DFQATT and CDR2 is SNEGSKA (reference sequence). The CDR3 has 11 amino acids. V was pared by 6 bases and J by 6 bases, with 11 bases between. CDR3 residues: CSASTRDGYTF. DNA of the CDR3: TGCAGTGCGTCAACCAGGGATGGCTACACCTTC.

V and J are TRBV6-5 and TRBJ2-7, with TRBD2 matching over 14 bases. The CDR3 is made up of 15 amino acids. CDR1 is MNHEY and CDR2 is SVGAGI in the germline V gene. V trimming: 6 bases; J trimming: 3 bases; junction bases outside the gene matches: 4. CDR3 sequence (DNA): TGTGCCAGCAGAGGACTAGCGGGGGGTTACTACGAGCAGTACTTC. Its protein is CASRGLAGGYYEQYF.

This chain connects TRBV13 to TRBJ2-1, with 9 bases aligning to TRBD1. The CDR3 is made up of 19 amino acids. Germline CDR1 PRHDT, CDR2 FYEKMQ (reference sequence). V lost 1 base to trimming and J lost 2 bases; unmatched junction nucleotides: 12. The CDR3 sequence: CASSLETLGQGIPYNEQFF. The CDR3 DNA reads TGTGCCAGCAGCTTAGAAACTTTGGGACAGGGAATACCCTACAATGAGCAGTTCTTC.

The chain is built from TRBV9 and TRBJ2-3, with TRBD2 matching over 10 bases. The CDR3 spans 16 residues. V lost 2 bases and J lost 0; bases outside the gene matches: 3. Germline assignment: CDR1 SGDLS and CDR2 YYNGEE. In DNA, the CDR3 is TGTGCCAGCAGCGTGACACTAGCGGGAAGCACAGATACGCAGTATTTT. As protein: CASSVTLAGSTDTQYF.

The genes are TRBV7-6 and TRBJ1-2, with TRBD1 matching 8 bases. The CDR3 contains 14 residues. V dropped 6 bases and J dropped 8; count of bases not matched to a gene: 11. Germline CDR1 SGHVS, CDR2 FNYEAQ. In DNA, the CDR3 is TGTGCCAGCAGTTACGCAGGGGGCGCGTACGGCTACACCTTC. Amino acid sequence: CASSYAGGAYGYTF.

The J gene is TRBJ1-2, the V gene TRBV30; no reliable D call. CDR3 length: 16 amino acids. Germline CDR1 and CDR2: GTSNPN and SVGIG (reference sequence). V lost 5 bases to trimming and J lost 7 bases, with 26 bases between them. The CDR3 DNA reads as TGTGCCTGGGACCAGTTGGCCCGCCCGTCTGGCGGTGGCTACACCTTC. Translating it yields CAWDQLARPSGGGYTF.

This chain links TRBV29-1 with TRBJ2-2, with TRBD1 matching over 7 bases. The V segment lost 6 bases and the J segment 2 bases; nucleotides outside the gene matches: 3. Germline CDR1 and CDR2: SQVTM and ANQGSEA. CDR3 length: 13 residues. CDR3 protein: CSVGTDNTGELFF. The CDR3 coding sequence is TGCAGCGTGGGGACAGACAACACCGGGGAGCTGTTTTTT.

The chain combines TRBV5-1 with TRBJ1-2; TRBD1 agrees at 7 bases. The CDR3 runs 14 residues. Germline lookup yields CDR1 SGHRS and CDR2 YFSETQ. Trimming at V came to 1 base and at J to 6 bases, leaving 6 bases not matched to a gene. The CDR3 reads CASSLNSQGDGYTF. The CDR3 DNA sequence: TGCGCCAGCAGCTTGAATAGCCAGGGGGATGGCTACACCTTC.

V gene TRBV13 combines with J gene TRBJ2-7; D remains unclear. Trimming removed 5 bases at V and 1 base at J, with 6 bases between. The CDR3 runs to 12 residues. The germline V gene has CDR1 PRHDT and CDR2 FYEKMQ (reference sequence). The CDR3 spells CASSTQSYEQYF. The CDR3 region has the DNA TGTGCCAGCAGCACCCAGTCCTACGAGCAGTACTTC.

The chain carries TRBV9 and TRBJ2-1; weak D call: TRBD2 (6 bases). Looked up from germline, CDR1 is SGDLS and CDR2 is YYNGEE. This CDR3 is 15 amino acids long. V lost 3 bases, J lost 2 bases, and 12 bases lay in between. Here the CDR3 DNA reads TGTGCCAGCAGCGACGGGACTTCAACCTACAATGAGCAGTTCTTC. Protein sequence: CASSDGTSTYNEQFF.

The CDR3 coding sequence is TGTGCCAGCAGCCGGGACAGTAGCACAGATACGCAGTATTTT. It encodes CASSRDSSTDTQYF. V and J are TRBV11-3 and TRBJ2-3; 7 bases map to TRBD1. The ends lost 5 bases at V and 0 bases at J; junction bases unmatched: 2. Germline V gives CDR1 SGHNT, CDR2 YENEEA. The length of the CDR3 is 14 residues.

The CDR3 DNA reads TGTGCCAGCAGCTTGCGACGAGGGGGCGGAAACACAGATACGCAGTATTTT. Translated, it gives CASSLRRGGGNTDTQYF. The chain recombines TRBV7-2 with TRBJ2-3; 7 nucleotides agree with TRBD1. CDR3 size: 17 residues. Germline assignment: CDR1 SGHTA and CDR2 FQGNSA. J gave up 2 bases and V 3 bases, and 11 bases lay outside the gene matches.

This sequence joins TRBV19 and TRBJ2-5, with TRBD2 matching over 12 bases. Germline V gives CDR1 LNHDA, CDR2 SQIVND (reference sequence). Trimming took 10 bases from V and 2 from J; bases not matched to a gene: 2. CDR3 size: 13 residues. In DNA, the CDR3 is TGTGCCACGGGACTAGCGGGTCAAGAGACCCAGTACTTC. Amino acids: CATGLAGQETQYF.

CDR3 sequence reads: CASSTQGSGEKLFF. The CDR3 DNA reads TGCGCCAGCAGCACCCAGGGGAGTGGTGAAAAACTGTTTTTT. The chain carries TRBV4-1 and TRBJ1-4, with D possibly matching TRBD1 (6 bases). Germline CDR1 is MGHRA and CDR2 is YSYEKL. The CDR3 sequence is 14 residues long. V lost 5 bases and J 7 bases, leaving 14 bases between the germline ends.

The genes are TRBV5-1 and TRBJ2-7; 8 bases match TRBD1. Losses at the gene ends were 4 bases for V and 5 bases for J; bases not matched to a gene: 5. CDR1 is SGHRS, CDR2 YFSETQ, per germline. The CDR3 has 13 residues. The CDR3 region has the DNA TGCGCCAGCAGCGGGCAGGGGGCAGACGAGCAGTACTTC. This sequence encodes CASSGQGADEQYF.

The V and J genes are TRBV5-4 and TRBJ2-5; no firm D call. The length of the CDR3 is 14 residues. Trimming cost V 4 bases and J 2 bases, with 12 bases left between them. Germline values: CDR1 SGHNT, CDR2 YYREEE (reference sequence). The CDR3 DNA reads as TGTGCCAGCAGCACACCACAGAGACAAGAGACCCAGTACTTC. It codes for CASSTPQRQETQYF.

This rearrangement joins TRBV5-4 to TRBJ2-1, with TRBD2 matching 10 bases. J gave up 4 bases and V 2 bases, and 3 bases lay outside the gene matches. The germline V gene has CDR1 SGHNT and CDR2 YYREEE (reference sequence). This CDR3 contains 15 residues. This CDR3 is CASSFSGGQYNEQFF. The CDR3, as DNA: TGTGCCAGCAGCTTTAGCGGGGGGCAATACAATGAGCAGTTCTTC.

The chain has TRBV12-5 and TRBJ1-6, with D possibly TRBD1 on 6 matching bases. The V gene's germline CDR1 is LGHNT and CDR2 FRNRAP. The CDR3 totals 16 residues. Between the trimmed V and J ends, which lost 5 bases and 10 bases, there was a span of 21 bases. CDR3 sequence: CASGPRAGDPYSPLHF. The CDR3 nucleotides read TGTGCTAGTGGTCCCAGGGCAGGGGATCCCTACTCACCCCTCCACTTT.

The J gene is TRBJ1-2, the V gene TRBV29-1, with TRBD1 identical over 7 bases. The junction had 4 bases not matched to a gene; V was cut back by 4 bases and J by 8 bases. CDR3 length equals 11 residues. Germline loops: CDR1 SQVTM, CDR2 ANQGSEA. CDR3 loop: CSVADRSGYTF. The CDR3 nucleotides are TGCAGCGTTGCGGACAGGAGCGGCTACACCTTC.